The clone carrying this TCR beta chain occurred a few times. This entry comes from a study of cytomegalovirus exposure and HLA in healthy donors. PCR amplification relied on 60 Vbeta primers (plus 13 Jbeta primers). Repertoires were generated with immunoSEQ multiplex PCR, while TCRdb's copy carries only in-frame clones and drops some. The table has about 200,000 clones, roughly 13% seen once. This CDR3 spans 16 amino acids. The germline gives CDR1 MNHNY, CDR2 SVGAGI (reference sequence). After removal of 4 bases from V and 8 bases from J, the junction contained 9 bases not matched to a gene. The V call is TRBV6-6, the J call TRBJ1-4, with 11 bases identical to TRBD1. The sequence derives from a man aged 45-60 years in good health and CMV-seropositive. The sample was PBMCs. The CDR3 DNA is TGTGCCAGCAGTTCCATTGGACAGGGGGCATGGGAAAAACTGTTTTTT. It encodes CASSSIGQGAWEKLFF.